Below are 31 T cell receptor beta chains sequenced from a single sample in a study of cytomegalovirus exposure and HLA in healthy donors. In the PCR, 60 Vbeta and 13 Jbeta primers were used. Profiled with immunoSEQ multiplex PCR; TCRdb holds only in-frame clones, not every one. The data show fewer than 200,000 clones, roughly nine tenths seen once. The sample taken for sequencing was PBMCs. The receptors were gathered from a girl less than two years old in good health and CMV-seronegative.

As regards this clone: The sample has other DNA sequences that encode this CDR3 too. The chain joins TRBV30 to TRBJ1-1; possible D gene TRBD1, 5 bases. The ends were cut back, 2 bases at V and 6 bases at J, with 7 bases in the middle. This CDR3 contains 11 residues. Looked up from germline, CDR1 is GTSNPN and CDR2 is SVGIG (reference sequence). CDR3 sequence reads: CAWSTGAEAFF. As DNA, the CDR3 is TGTGCCTGGAGTACAGGAGCTGAAGCTTTCTTT.

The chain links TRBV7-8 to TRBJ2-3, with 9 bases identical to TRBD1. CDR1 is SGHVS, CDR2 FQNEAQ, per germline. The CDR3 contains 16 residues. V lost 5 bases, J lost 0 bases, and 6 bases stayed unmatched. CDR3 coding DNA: TGTGCCAGCAGCACCAGACAGGGGGGGAGCACAGATACGCAGTATTTT. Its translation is CASSTRQGGSTDTQYF.

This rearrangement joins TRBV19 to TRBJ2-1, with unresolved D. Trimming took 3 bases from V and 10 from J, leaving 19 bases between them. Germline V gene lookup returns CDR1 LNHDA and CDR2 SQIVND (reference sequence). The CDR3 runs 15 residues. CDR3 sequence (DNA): TGTGCCAGTAGTATCTCGCGTGAGCGTGGTCGCGAGCAGTTCTTC. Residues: CASSISRERGREQFF.

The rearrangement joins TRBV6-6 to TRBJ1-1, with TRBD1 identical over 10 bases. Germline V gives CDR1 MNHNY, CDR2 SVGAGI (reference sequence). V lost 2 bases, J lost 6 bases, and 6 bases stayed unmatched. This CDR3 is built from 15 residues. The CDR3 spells CASSYLFGTGAEAFF. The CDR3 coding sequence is TGTGCCAGCAGTTACCTTTTTGGGACAGGGGCTGAAGCTTTCTTT.

CDR3 residues: CASSLTSGSANTGELFF. CDR3 coding DNA: TGCGCCAGCAGCTTAACTAGCGGGAGTGCGAACACCGGGGAGCTGTTTTTT. The chain links TRBV5-1 to TRBJ2-2; 11 positions agree with TRBD2. The CDR3 runs to 17 residues. The germline CDR1 and CDR2 sequences are SGHRS and YFSETQ. J gave up 0 bases and V 2 bases, and 3 bases lay outside the gene matches.

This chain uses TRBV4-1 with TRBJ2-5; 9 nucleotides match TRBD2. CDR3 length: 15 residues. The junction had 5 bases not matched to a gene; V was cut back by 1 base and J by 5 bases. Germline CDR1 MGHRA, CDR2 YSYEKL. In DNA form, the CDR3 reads TGCGCCAGCAGCCAAGCGCCTAGCGGGAAGGAGACCCAGTACTTC. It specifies CASSQAPSGKETQYF.

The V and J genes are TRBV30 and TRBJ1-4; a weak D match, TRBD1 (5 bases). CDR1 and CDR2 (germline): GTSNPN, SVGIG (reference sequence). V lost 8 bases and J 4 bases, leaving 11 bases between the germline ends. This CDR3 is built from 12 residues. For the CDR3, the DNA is TGTGCCCGGGGACTGATTAATGAAAAACTGTTTTTT. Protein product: CARGLINEKLFF.

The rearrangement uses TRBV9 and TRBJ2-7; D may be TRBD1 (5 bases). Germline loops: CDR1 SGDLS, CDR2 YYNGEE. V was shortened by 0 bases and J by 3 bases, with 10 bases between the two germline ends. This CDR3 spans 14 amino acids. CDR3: CASSVAPGNYEQYF. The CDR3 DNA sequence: TGTGCCAGCAGCGTAGCTCCAGGGAACTACGAGCAGTACTTC.

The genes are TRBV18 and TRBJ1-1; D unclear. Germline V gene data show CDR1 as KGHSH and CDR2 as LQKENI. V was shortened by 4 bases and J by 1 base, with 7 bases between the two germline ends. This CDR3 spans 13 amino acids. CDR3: CASSLSENTEAFF. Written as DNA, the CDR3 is TGTGCCAGCTCACTCAGCGAGAACACTGAAGCTTTCTTT.

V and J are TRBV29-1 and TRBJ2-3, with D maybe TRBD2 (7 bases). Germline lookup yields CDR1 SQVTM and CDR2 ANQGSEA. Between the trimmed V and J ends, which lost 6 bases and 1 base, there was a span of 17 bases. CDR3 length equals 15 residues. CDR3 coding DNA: TGCAGCGTATCAGATCGGGGGGCCCGCACAGATACGCAGTATTTT. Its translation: CSVSDRGARTDTQYF.

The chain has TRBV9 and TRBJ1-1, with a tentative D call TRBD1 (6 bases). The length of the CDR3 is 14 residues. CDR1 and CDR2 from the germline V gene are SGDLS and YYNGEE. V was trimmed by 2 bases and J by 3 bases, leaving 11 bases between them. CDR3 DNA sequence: TGTGCCAGCAGCGTTCACAGGGTAGACACTGAAGCTTTCTTT. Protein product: CASSVHRVDTEAFF.

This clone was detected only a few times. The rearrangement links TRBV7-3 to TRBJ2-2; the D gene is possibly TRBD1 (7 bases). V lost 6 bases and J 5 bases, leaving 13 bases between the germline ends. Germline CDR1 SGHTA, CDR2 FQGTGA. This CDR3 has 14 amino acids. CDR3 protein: CASRAPGGTGELFF. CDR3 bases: TGTGCCAGCAGGGCCCCAGGGGGGACCGGGGAGCTGTTTTTT.

DNA of the CDR3: TGCGCCAGCAGCTTGGACATGGGACAGGGTAACACTGAAGCTTTCTTT. It codes for CASSLDMGQGNTEAFF. J is TRBJ1-1 and V is TRBV5-1; TRBD1 aligns across 9 bases. The CDR3 totals 16 residues. The ends lost 0 bases at V and 2 bases at J; junction bases unmatched: 5. Per the germline V gene, CDR1 is SGHRS and CDR2 is YFSETQ.

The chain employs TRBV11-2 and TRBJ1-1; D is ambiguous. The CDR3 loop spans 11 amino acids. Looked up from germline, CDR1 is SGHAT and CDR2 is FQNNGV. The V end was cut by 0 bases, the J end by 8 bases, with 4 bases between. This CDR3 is CASSLEQEAFF. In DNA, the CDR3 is TGTGCCAGCAGCTTAGAACAGGAAGCTTTCTTT.

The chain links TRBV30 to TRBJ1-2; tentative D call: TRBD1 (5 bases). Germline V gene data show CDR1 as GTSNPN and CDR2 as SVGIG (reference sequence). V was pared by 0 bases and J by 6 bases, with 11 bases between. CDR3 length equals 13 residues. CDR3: CAWSVAGWDGYTF. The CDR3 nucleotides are TGTGCCTGGAGTGTAGCAGGGTGGGATGGCTACACCTTC. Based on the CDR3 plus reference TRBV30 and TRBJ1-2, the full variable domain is SQTIHQWPATLVQPVGSPLSLECTVEGTSNPNLYWYRQAAGRGLQLLFYSVGIGQISSEVPQNLSASRPQDRQFILSSKKLLLSDSGFYLCAWSVAGWDGYTFGSGTRLTVV.

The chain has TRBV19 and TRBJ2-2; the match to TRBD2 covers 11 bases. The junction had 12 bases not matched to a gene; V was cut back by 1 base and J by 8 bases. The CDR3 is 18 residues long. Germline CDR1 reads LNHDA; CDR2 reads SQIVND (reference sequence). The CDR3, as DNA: TGTGCCAGTAGTATAGGTCGGGCTAGCGGGAGGTTGGATGGGGAGCTGTTTTTT. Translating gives CASSIGRASGRLDGELFF.

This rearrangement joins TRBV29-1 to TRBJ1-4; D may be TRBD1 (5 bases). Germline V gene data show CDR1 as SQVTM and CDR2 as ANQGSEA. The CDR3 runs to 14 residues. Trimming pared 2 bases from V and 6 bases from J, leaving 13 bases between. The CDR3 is CSVELAGEHEKLFF. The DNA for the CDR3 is TGCAGCGTTGAATTGGCGGGGGAACATGAAAAACTGTTTTTT.

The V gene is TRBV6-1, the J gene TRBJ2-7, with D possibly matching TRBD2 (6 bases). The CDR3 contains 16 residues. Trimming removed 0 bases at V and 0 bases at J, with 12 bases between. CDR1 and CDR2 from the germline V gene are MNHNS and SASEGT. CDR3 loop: CASSEAEGFSSYEQYF. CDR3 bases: TGTGCCAGCAGTGAAGCGGAGGGTTTTAGCTCCTACGAGCAGTACTTC.

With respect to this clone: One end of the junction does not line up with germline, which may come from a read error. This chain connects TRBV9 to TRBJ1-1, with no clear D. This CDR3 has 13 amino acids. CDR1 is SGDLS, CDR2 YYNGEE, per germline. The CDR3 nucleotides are TGTGCCAGCGGCGTAGAGGGAGGCACTGAAGCTTTCTTT. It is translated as CASGVEGGTEAFF. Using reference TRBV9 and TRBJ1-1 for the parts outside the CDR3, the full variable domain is DSGVTQTPKHLITATGQRVTLRCSPRSGDLSVYWYQQSLDQGLQFLIQYYNGEERAKGNILERFSAQQFPDLHSELNLSSLELGDSALYFCASGVEGGTEAFFGQGTRLTVV.

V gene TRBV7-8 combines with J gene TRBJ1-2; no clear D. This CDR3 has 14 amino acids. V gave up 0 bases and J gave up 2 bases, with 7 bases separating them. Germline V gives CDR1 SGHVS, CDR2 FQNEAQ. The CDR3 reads CASSLAGVNYGYTF. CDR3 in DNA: TGTGCCAGCAGCTTAGCCGGGGTGAACTATGGCTACACCTTC.

The CDR3 sequence is CAWSTGPTDTQYF. As DNA, the CDR3 is TGTGCCTGGTCGACAGGGCCCACAGATACGCAGTATTTT. V and J are TRBV30 and TRBJ2-3; 7 bases map to TRBD1. The length of the CDR3 is 13 residues. Germline V gene sequence: CDR1 GTSNPN, CDR2 SVGIG (reference sequence). The V segment lost 5 bases and the J segment 2 bases; nucleotides outside the gene matches: 4. Drawing the rest from reference TRBV30 and TRBJ2-3, the complete variable domain is SQTIHQWPATLVQPVGSPLSLECTVEGTSNPNLYWYRQAAGRGLQLLFYSVGIGQISSEVPQNLSASRPQDRQFILSSKKLLLSDSGFYLCAWSTGPTDTQYFGPGTRLTVL.

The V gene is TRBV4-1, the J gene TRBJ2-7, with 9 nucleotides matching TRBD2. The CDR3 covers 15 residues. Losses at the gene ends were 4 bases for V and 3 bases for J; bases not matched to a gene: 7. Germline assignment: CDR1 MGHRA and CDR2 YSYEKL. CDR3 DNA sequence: TGCGCCAGCAGCCCGAAGGGACTAGCAAGCTACGAGCAGTACTTC. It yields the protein CASSPKGLASYEQYF.

CDR3 region: CASSTRTGSGNTIYF. The CDR3 nucleotides are TGTGCCAGCAGCACCCGGACAGGATCTGGAAACACCATATATTTT. The chain couples TRBV7-2 to TRBJ1-3, with TRBD1 identical over 7 bases. CDR1 is SGHTA, CDR2 FQGNSA, per germline. There are 15 residues in the CDR3. V lost 5 bases and J lost 1; bases outside the gene matches: 5.

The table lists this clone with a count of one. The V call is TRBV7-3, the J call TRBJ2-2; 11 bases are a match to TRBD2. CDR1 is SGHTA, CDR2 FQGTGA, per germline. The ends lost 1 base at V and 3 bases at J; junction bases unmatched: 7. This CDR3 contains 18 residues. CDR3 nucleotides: TGTGCCAGCAGCTTAAGGCCTAGCGGGGGGATCTACACCGGGGAGCTGTTTTTT. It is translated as CASSLRPSGGIYTGELFF.

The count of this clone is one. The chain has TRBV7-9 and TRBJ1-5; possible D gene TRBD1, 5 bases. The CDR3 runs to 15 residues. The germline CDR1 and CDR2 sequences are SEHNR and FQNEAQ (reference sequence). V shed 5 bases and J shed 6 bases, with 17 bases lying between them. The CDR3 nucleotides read TGTGCCAGCAGCGTGCACTCAGGGCCGCCTCAGCCCCAGCATTTT. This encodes CASSVHSGPPQPQHF.

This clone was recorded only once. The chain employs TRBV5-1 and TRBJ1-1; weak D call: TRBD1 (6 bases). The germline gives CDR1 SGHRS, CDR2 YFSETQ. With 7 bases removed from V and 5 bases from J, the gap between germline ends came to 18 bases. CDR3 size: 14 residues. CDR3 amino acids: CASQTLQGGTEAFF. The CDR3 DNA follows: TGCGCCAGCCAGACGTTACAGGGAGGGACTGAAGCTTTCTTT.

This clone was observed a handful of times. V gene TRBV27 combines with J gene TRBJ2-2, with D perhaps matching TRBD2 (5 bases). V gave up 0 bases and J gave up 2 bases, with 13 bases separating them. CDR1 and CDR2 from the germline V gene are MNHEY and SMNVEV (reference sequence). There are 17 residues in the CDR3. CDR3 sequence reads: CASSLSIYRDNTGELFF. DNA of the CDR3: TGTGCCAGCAGTTTATCGATTTACCGGGATAACACCGGGGAGCTGTTTTTT.

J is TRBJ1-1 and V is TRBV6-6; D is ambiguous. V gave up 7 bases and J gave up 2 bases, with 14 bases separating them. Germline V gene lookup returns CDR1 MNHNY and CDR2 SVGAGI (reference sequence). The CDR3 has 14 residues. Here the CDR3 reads CASIGEAPNTEAFF. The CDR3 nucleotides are TGTGCCAGCATCGGTGAAGCTCCCAACACTGAAGCTTTCTTT.

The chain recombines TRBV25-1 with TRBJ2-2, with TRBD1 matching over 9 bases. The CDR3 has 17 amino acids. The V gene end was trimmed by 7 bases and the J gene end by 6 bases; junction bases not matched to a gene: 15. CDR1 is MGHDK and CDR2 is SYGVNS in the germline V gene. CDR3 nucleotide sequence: TGTGCCAGCACCCCAACCTCGGGACAGGGTTTGTCCGGGGAGCTGTTTTTT. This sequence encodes CASTPTSGQGLSGELFF.

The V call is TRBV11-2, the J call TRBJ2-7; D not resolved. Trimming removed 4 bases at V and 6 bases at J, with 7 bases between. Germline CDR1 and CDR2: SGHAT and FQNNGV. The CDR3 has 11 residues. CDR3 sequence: CASSSQREQYF. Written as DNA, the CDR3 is TGTGCCAGCAGCTCTCAGCGCGAGCAGTACTTC.

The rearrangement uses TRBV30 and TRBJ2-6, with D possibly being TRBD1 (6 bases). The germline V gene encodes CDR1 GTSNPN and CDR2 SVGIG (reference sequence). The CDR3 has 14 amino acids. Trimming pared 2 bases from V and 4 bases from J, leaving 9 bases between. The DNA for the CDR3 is TGTGCCTGGAGTACAGGGACAGGGGCCAACGTCCTGACTTTC. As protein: CAWSTGTGANVLTF.